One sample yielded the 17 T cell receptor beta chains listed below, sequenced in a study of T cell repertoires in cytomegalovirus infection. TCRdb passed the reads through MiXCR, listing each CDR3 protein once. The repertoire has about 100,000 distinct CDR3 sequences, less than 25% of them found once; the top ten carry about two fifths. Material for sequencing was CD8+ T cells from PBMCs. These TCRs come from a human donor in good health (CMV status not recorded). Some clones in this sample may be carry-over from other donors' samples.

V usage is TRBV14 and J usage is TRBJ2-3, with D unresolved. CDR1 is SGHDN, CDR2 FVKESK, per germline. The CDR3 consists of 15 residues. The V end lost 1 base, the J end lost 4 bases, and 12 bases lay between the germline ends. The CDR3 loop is CASSQVWSLADTQYF. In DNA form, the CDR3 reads TGTGCCAGCAGCCAAGTATGGAGTCTCGCAGATACGCAGTATTTT.

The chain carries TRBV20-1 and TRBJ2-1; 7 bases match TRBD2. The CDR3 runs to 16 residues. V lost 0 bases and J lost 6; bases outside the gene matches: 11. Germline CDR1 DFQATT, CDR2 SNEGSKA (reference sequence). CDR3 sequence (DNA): TGCAGTGCTAGAGATCATGGCGGGAGTTATGCCAATGAGCAGTTCTTC. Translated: CSARDHGGSYANEQFF.

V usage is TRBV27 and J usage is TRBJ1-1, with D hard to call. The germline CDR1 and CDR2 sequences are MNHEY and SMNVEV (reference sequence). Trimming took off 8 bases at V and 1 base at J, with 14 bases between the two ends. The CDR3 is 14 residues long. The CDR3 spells CASLPRVSNTEAFF. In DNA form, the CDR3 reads TGTGCCAGCCTCCCCCGAGTATCGAACACTGAAGCTTTCTTT.

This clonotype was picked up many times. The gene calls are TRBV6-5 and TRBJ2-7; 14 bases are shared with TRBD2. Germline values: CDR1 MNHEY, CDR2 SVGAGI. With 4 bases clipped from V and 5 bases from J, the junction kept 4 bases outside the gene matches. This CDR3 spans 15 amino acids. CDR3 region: CASSSGLAGVNEQYF. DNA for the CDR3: TGTGCCAGCAGTTCGGGACTAGCGGGAGTGAACGAGCAGTACTTC.

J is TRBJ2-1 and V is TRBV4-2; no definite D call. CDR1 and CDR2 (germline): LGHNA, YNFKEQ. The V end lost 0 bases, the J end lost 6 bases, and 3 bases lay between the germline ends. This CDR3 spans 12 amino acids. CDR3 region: CASSQDRNEQFF. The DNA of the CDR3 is TGTGCCAGCAGCCAAGATCGCAATGAGCAGTTCTTC.

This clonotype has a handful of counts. CDR3 nucleotide sequence: TGTGCCAGCAGTATGACAGGGCCCGTCATGAACACTGAAGCTTTCTTT. This sequence encodes CASSMTGPVMNTEAFF. The chain combines TRBV27 with TRBJ1-1, with TRBD1 matching 7 bases. The V gene's germline CDR1 is MNHEY and CDR2 SMNVEV (reference sequence). The CDR3 runs 16 residues. J gave up 0 bases and V 5 bases, and 9 bases lay outside the gene matches.

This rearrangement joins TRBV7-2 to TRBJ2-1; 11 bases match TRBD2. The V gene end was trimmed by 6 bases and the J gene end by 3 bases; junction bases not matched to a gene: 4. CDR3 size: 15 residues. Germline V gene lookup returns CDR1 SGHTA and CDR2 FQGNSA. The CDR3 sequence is CASSHTSGSYNEQFF. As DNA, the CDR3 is TGTGCCAGCAGTCACACTAGCGGGAGCTACAATGAGCAGTTCTTC.

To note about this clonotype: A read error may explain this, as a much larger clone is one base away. The CDR3 region is CASSLPGRSSGTNVLTF. DNA for the CDR3: TGTGCCAGCAGCCTACCGGGACGGAGCTCTGGGACCAACGTCCTGACTTTC. The chain joins TRBV7-2 to TRBJ2-6; perhaps D is TRBD1 or TRBD2 (5 bases each). The CDR3 totals 17 residues. The germline V gene encodes CDR1 SGHTA and CDR2 FQGNSA.

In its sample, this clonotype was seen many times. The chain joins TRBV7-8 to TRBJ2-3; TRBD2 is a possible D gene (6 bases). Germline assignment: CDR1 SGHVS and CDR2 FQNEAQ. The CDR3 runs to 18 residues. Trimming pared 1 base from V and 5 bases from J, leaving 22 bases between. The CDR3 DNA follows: TGTGCCAGCAGCTTAGTGTCGAGAACCGGGGGAGGTGGAGATACGCAGTATTTT. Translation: CASSLVSRTGGGGDTQYF.

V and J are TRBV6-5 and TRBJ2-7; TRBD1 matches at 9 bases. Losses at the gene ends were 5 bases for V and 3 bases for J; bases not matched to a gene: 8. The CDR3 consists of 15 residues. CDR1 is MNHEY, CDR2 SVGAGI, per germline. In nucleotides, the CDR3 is TGTGCCAGCAGTCCCGCCGGACAGGGGTTCTACGAGCAGTACTTC. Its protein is CASSPAGQGFYEQYF.

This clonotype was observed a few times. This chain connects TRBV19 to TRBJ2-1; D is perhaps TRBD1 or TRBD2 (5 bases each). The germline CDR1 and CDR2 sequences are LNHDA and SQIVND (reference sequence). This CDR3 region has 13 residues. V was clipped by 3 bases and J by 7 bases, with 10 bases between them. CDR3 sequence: CASSISGANEQFF. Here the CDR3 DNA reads TGTGCCAGTAGTATTTCCGGGGCAAATGAGCAGTTCTTC.

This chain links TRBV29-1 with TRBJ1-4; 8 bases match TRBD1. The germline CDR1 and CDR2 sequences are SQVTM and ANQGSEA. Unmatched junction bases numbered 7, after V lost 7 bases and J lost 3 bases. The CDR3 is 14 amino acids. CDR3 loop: CSGGRTGPNEKLFF. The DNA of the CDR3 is TGCAGCGGGGGTCGGACAGGGCCTAATGAAAAACTGTTTTTT. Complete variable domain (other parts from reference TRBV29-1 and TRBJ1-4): SAVISQKPSRDICQRGTSLTIQCQVDSQVTMMFWYRQQPGQSLTLIATANQGSEATYESGFVIDKFPISRPNLTFSTLTVSNMSPEDSSIYLCSGGRTGPNEKLFFGSGTQLSVL.

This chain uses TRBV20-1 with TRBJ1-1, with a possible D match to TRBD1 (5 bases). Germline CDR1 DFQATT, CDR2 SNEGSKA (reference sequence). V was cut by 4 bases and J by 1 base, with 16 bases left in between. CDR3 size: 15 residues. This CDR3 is CSATEAGFWNTEAFF. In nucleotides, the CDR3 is TGCAGTGCTACTGAAGCAGGGTTTTGGAACACTGAAGCTTTCTTT.

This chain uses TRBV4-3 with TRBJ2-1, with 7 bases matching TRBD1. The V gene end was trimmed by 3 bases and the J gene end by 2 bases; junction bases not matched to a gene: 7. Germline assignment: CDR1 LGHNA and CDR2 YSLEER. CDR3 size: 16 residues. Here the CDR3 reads CASSQVQGTAYNEQFF. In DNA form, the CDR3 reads TGCGCCAGCAGCCAGGTGCAGGGGACAGCCTACAATGAGCAGTTCTTC.

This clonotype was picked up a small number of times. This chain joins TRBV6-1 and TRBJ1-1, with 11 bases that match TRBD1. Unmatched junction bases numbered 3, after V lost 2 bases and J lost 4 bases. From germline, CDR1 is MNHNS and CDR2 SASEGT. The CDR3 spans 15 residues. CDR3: CASSEWGTGGTEAFF. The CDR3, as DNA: TGTGCCAGCAGTGAATGGGGGACAGGGGGCACTGAAGCTTTCTTT.

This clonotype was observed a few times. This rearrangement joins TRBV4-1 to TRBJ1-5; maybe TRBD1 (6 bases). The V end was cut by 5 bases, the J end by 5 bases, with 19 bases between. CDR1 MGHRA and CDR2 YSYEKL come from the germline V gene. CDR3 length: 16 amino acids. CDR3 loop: CASSFSPNRDDQPQHF. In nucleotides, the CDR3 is TGCGCCAGCAGCTTCTCTCCAAACAGGGACGATCAGCCCCAGCATTTT.

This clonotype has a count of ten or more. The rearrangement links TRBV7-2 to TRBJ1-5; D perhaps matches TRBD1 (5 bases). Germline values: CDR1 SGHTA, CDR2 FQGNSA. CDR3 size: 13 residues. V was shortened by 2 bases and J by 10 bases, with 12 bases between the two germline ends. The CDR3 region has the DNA TGTGCCAGCAGCTTAAATGGGGGGTTTCCCCAGCATTTT. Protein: CASSLNGGFPQHF.